The next 24 T cell receptor beta chains were all read from a single sample in a study of T cell repertoires in aging, cancer and after chemotherapy. TCR beta rearrangements were amplified from peripheral blood genomic DNA. TRB rearrangements spanning V, D and J were amplified using mixed TRB-A/B primers. One entry per CDR3 protein results from TCRdb running MiXCR on the multiplex PCR reads. The sample consists of under 2,500 distinct CDR3 sequences, about 25% of them appearing once. What was sequenced was blood. Source of these receptors: a human donor in good health.

Relative to its sample, this clonotype is medium-sized (0.01 to 0.1%). The genes are TRBV18 and TRBJ1-5, with D unclear. V was cut by 6 bases and J by 0 bases, with 9 bases left in between. CDR1 and CDR2 (germline): KGHSH, LQKENI. CDR3 length: 14 amino acids. The CDR3 DNA sequence: TGTGCCAGCTCGCTTACGGATAGCAATCAGCCCCAGCATTTT. It encodes CASSLTDSNQPQHF.

This chain connects TRBV4-1 to TRBJ1-6, with TRBD1 as a possible D gene (5 bases). The V and J ends lost 0 bases and 7 bases respectively, with 10 bases between them. The CDR3 spans 15 residues. In germline, CDR1 is MGHRA, CDR2 YSYEKL. For the CDR3, the DNA is TGCGCCAGCAGCCAAGAGCAGGGATTGAATTCACCCCTCCACTTT. Its protein product is CASSQEQGLNSPLHF.

The V call is TRBV6-2 or TRBV6-3, the J call TRBJ1-2; D unresolved. Germline V lookup: CDR1 MNHEY, CDR2 SVGEGT. The V and J ends lost 2 bases and 0 bases respectively, with 10 bases between them. The CDR3 extends over 15 amino acids. Written as DNA, the CDR3 is TGTGCCAGCAGTTACGAAATAGAATCTAACTATGGCTACACCTTC. It encodes CASSYEIESNYGYTF.

The genes are TRBV19 and TRBJ1-1; D possibly corresponds to TRBD1 (5 bases). This CDR3 is 14 amino acids long. The germline V and J ends were trimmed by 3 bases and 0 bases, with 8 bases remaining between them. Germline V CDR1 and CDR2: LNHDA, SQIVND (reference sequence). DNA for the CDR3: TGTGCCAGTAGTATTGGGGGAATGAACACTGAAGCTTTCTTT. It encodes CASSIGGMNTEAFF.

This clonotype is labeled as medium-sized (0.01 to 0.1%). The chain employs TRBV7-6 and TRBJ1-4; 7 bases are a match to TRBD1. The V gene end was trimmed by 0 bases and the J gene end by 7 bases; junction bases not matched to a gene: 5. This CDR3 region has 15 residues. Germline loops: CDR1 SGHVS, CDR2 FNYEAQ. CDR3 DNA sequence: TGTGCCAGCAGCTTAGCTATAGGGGGCGGTGAAAAACTGTTTTTT. Its translation: CASSLAIGGGEKLFF.

This clonotype turned up a few times. The junction departs from germline at one end; a sequencing error may be responsible. The CDR3 DNA sequence: TGCGCCAGCAGCTTGGGCGGGGGGGCCATCACAGATACGCAGTATTTT. This gives the protein CASSLGGGAITDTQYF. The gene calls are TRBV5-6 and TRBJ2-3, with TRBD2 matching over 9 bases. CDR1 is SGHDT and CDR2 is YYEEEE in the germline V gene. The CDR3 has 16 amino acids.

This clonotype was detected only a few times. The chain joins TRBV7-9 to TRBJ2-3; 10 bases match TRBD2. Germline V gene data show CDR1 as SEHNR and CDR2 as FQNEAQ (reference sequence). This CDR3 contains 14 residues. The V and J ends lost 5 bases and 7 bases, in that order; junction bases with no gene match: 6. The CDR3 bases are TGTGCCAGCAGCGGAGCGGGGGGGGAAAATACGCAGTATTTT. Its translation is CASSGAGGENTQYF.

This clonotype is deemed medium-sized. The V and J genes are TRBV19 and TRBJ1-5; TRBD1 is a possible D gene (6 bases). The CDR3 is made up of 18 amino acids. Germline assignment: CDR1 LNHDA and CDR2 SQIVND (reference sequence). V lost 8 bases and J lost 1, with 24 bases in between. In DNA, the CDR3 is TGTGCCAGTCGGCAATACGGGGGGGGGACAACGAGCAATCAGCCCCAGCATTTT. Amino acid sequence: CASRQYGGGTTSNQPQHF.

This clonotype was detected only a few times. The V call is TRBV5-1, the J call TRBJ2-3, with 11 bases lining up with TRBD2. The CDR3 length is 17 residues. J lost 4 bases, V lost 3 bases, and 10 bases had no gene match. CDR1 is SGHRS and CDR2 is YFSETQ in the germline V gene. The CDR3 region is CASSSGRTSGLADTQYF. The DNA of the CDR3 is TGCGCCAGCAGCTCCGGAAGGACTAGCGGGCTCGCAGATACGCAGTATTTT.

Worth noting for this clonotype: The junction departs from the called germline gene at one end, perhaps through a read error. The V gene is TRBV27, the J gene TRBJ2-1; 10 positions agree with TRBD2. Germline-derived CDR1 and CDR2 are MNHEY and SMNVEV (reference sequence). This CDR3 contains 15 residues. CDR3 region: CAGRLSSGGYNEQFF. CDR3 sequence (DNA): TGTGCCGGCAGACTATCTAGCGGGGGCTACAATGAGCAGTTCTTC.

This chain joins TRBV28 and TRBJ2-7; 7 positions match TRBD2. CDR3 length: 14 amino acids. V lost 8 bases and J lost 4; bases outside the gene matches: 11. Germline CDR1 reads MDHEN; CDR2 reads SYDVKM. The CDR3 region has the DNA TGTGCCAGCTTTTCCGCGTGGGGAGGGTACGAGCAGTACTTC. This codes for CASFSAWGGYEQYF.

The V and J genes are TRBV5-8 and TRBJ1-5; no reliable D call. The CDR3 sequence is 15 residues long. The germline V gene has CDR1 SGHTS and CDR2 YDEGEE. V lost 2 bases, J lost 1 base, and 10 bases lay in between. CDR3 sequence reads: CASSFGIESNQPQHF. The CDR3 nucleotides read TGTGCCAGCAGCTTTGGCATCGAGAGCAATCAGCCCCAGCATTTT.

This clonotype was counted only a few times. The chain employs TRBV6-5 and TRBJ2-1; maybe TRBD2 (7 bases). Trimming pared 6 bases from V and 5 bases from J, leaving 29 bases between. The CDR3 sequence is 19 residues long. Germline V gene sequence: CDR1 MNHEY, CDR2 SVGAGI. CDR3 sequence (DNA): TGTGCCAGCAGAAAATCGAGGGGGACTACCACGTGGTCCCACAATGAGCAGTTCTTC. As protein: CASRKSRGTTTWSHNEQFF.

The chain joins TRBV5-1 to TRBJ2-7, with TRBD1 as a possible D gene (6 bases). V lost 4 bases and J 6 bases, leaving 23 bases between the germline ends. The germline gives CDR1 SGHRS, CDR2 YFSETQ. The CDR3 consists of 16 residues. CDR3 nucleotide sequence: TGCGCCAGCAGCGAACAGGGCTCAAGCTTCTACGGCGAGCAGTACTTC. It translates to CASSEQGSSFYGEQYF. The entire variable domain, with the rest obtained from reference TRBV5-1 and TRBJ2-7, is as follows: KAGVTQTPRYLIKTRGQQVTLSCSPISGHRSVSWYQQTPGQGLQFLFEYFSETQRNKGNFPGRFSGRQFSNSRSEMNVSTLELGDSALYLCASSEQGSSFYGEQYFGPGTRLTVT.

This clonotype is large by share. The rearrangement links TRBV6-5 to TRBJ2-1, with 8 bases identical to TRBD2. Trimming at V came to 6 bases and at J to 6 bases, leaving 10 bases not matched to a gene. The CDR3 totals 15 residues. Germline CDR1 MNHEY, CDR2 SVGAGI. For the CDR3, the DNA is TGTGCCAGCAGCCAGAGCGGGGGTCCTCCCAATGAGCAGTTCTTC. It translates to CASSQSGGPPNEQFF.

This clonotype is labeled medium-sized. The chain couples TRBV6-5 to TRBJ2-7; D ambiguous. Germline V gives CDR1 MNHEY, CDR2 SVGAGI. V was cut by 0 bases and J by 3 bases, with 12 bases left in between. This CDR3 has 15 amino acids. The CDR3 loop is CASSYSINGNYEQYF. DNA for the CDR3: TGTGCCAGCAGTTACTCTATAAACGGTAACTACGAGCAGTACTTC.

In its sample, this clonotype ranks as medium-sized. V and J are TRBV6-5 and TRBJ2-6; a possible D gene is TRBD2 (5 bases). The germline V and J ends were trimmed by 7 bases and 2 bases, with 15 bases remaining between them. The CDR3 is 16 residues long. CDR1 is MNHEY and CDR2 is SVGAGI in the germline V gene. CDR3 region: CASTPPEGTGANVLTF. In nucleotides, the CDR3 is TGTGCCAGCACCCCCCCTGAGGGTACTGGGGCCAACGTCCTGACTTTC.

This clonotype is large by share. CDR3 in DNA: TGTGCCAGTAGAACGACAGGGGCTGAGACCCAGTACTTC. Translating it yields CASRTTGAETQYF. V is TRBV19 and J is TRBJ2-5, with 8 bases matching TRBD1. Trimming at V came to 6 bases and at J to 5 bases, leaving 5 bases not matched to a gene. Germline V gene data show CDR1 as LNHDA and CDR2 as SQIVND (reference sequence). The CDR3 is made up of 13 amino acids.

This chain connects TRBV20-1 to TRBJ2-1; 10 nucleotides line up with TRBD1. The CDR3 has 13 amino acids. Trimming took 6 bases from V and 9 from J; bases not matched to a gene: 8. Germline V lookup: CDR1 DFQATT, CDR2 SNEGSKA (reference sequence). The CDR3 sequence is CSANPGQGIEQFF. DNA for the CDR3: TGCAGTGCGAATCCGGGACAGGGGATTGAGCAGTTCTTC.

By sample share, this clonotype is medium-sized (0.01 to 0.1%). The chain links TRBV19 to TRBJ2-5; no clear D gene. Trimming cost V 3 bases and J 5 bases, with 16 bases left between them. The CDR3 covers 15 residues. Germline CDR1 LNHDA, CDR2 SQIVND (reference sequence). The CDR3 DNA reads TGTGCCAGTAGTATCGCCGCACGTTTGGGCGAGACCCAGTACTTC. Its translation: CASSIAARLGETQYF.

The CDR3 DNA follows: TGTGCCAGCAGTTTACAGGGGGCCAACTACGAGCAGTACTTC. Translating it yields CASSLQGANYEQYF. The chain recombines TRBV27 with TRBJ2-7; 8 bases are a match to TRBD1. This CDR3 has 14 amino acids. Germline trimming cut 2 bases from V and 3 bases from J; bases unmatched to any gene: 3. CDR1 is MNHEY, CDR2 SMNVEV, per germline (reference sequence).

This clonotype ranks as medium-sized. The gene calls are TRBV18 and TRBJ2-4; 7 bases align to TRBD2. The ends lost 4 bases at V and 3 bases at J; junction bases unmatched: 6. The CDR3 is made up of 15 amino acids. The germline V gene has CDR1 KGHSH and CDR2 LQKENI. In DNA form, the CDR3 reads TGTGCCAGCTCACTTTTCCGGGGGGTCAAAAACATTCAGTACTTC. It specifies CASSLFRGVKNIQYF.

This clonotype has just a few counts. The CDR3 sequence: CASSLAVENEKLFF. CDR3 nucleotide sequence: TGTGCCAGCAGCTTAGCCGTGGAGAATGAAAAACTGTTTTTT. The chain links TRBV7-9 to TRBJ1-4; D gene ambiguous. The ends were cut back, 0 bases at V and 5 bases at J, with 7 bases in the middle. Germline-derived CDR1 and CDR2 are SEHNR and FQNEAQ (reference sequence). The CDR3 is 14 residues long.

Concerning this clonotype: A single base separates this from a much larger clone, so it may be a read error. The chain combines TRBV6-6 with TRBJ2-6, with D uncertain. This CDR3 comprises 13 residues. Germline V gene lookup returns CDR1 MNHNY and CDR2 SVGAGI (reference sequence). Trimming took 6 bases from V and 3 from J, leaving 6 bases between them. As DNA, the CDR3 is TGTGCCAGCAGGGATGGTGGGGCCAACGTCCTGACTTTC. It translates to CASRDGGANVLTF.